The 32 T cell receptor beta chains presented below share a single source sample, sequenced in a study of cytomegalovirus exposure and HLA in healthy donors. It was with 60 Vbeta and 13 Jbeta primers that the PCR ran. Data came from immunoSEQ multiplex PCR; TCRdb stores just in-frame clones and leaves some out. Of about 130,000 clones in the sample, about 66% were seen once. Sequencing input: PBMCs. Receptors originate from a human donor in good health.

The chain combines TRBV29-1 with TRBJ2-1; maybe TRBD2 (6 bases). V lost 4 bases and J lost 2, with 15 bases in between. Germline V lookup: CDR1 SQVTM, CDR2 ANQGSEA. This CDR3 has 15 amino acids. The DNA for the CDR3 is TGCAGCGTTGCCCTCGGGGTAGCGGCCTACAATGAGCAGTTCTTC. This sequence encodes CSVALGVAAYNEQFF.

The CDR3 bases are TGTGCCAGCAGCCCGGACAGGGTGTTCACTCATGGCTACACCTTC. Translation: CASSPDRVFTHGYTF. This rearrangement joins TRBV7-8 to TRBJ1-2, with 8 bases identical to TRBD1. This CDR3 is built from 15 residues. The junction had 11 bases not matched to a gene; V was cut back by 5 bases and J by 6 bases. Looked up from germline, CDR1 is SGHVS and CDR2 is FQNEAQ.

This clone was seen just once. The chain combines TRBV18 with TRBJ1-1; no clear D gene. This CDR3 contains 13 residues. V lost 2 bases and J 5 bases, leaving 9 bases between the germline ends. Germline CDR1 and CDR2: KGHSH and LQKENI. The CDR3 loop reads CASSPKGGTEAFF. In DNA form, the CDR3 reads TGTGCCAGCTCACCAAAGGGAGGGACTGAAGCTTTCTTT.

The rearrangement links TRBV5-1 to TRBJ2-3; D possibly corresponds to TRBD2 (7 bases). The germline V gene has CDR1 SGHRS and CDR2 YFSETQ. The CDR3 extends over 16 amino acids. Trimming left V 0 bases short and J 4 bases short, with 15 bases between. The CDR3 coding sequence is TGCGCCAGCAGCTTGGAGGGGGGGACGGGCCCAGATACGCAGTATTTT. Translated, it gives CASSLEGGTGPDTQYF.

A word on this clone: Relative to the germline gene, one junction end is altered; a read error may explain this. The V and J genes are TRBV6-5 and TRBJ2-7; tentative D call: TRBD1 (6 bases). Germline CDR1 MNHEY, CDR2 SVGAGI. The CDR3 runs to 13 residues. CDR3 nucleotides: TGTGTCAGCAGCCCCAGGGGAATCTACGAGCAGTACTTC. This encodes CVSSPRGIYEQYF.

This clone came up a few times. This chain joins TRBV14 and TRBJ1-1; D not certain. CDR1 and CDR2 from the germline V gene are SGHDN and FVKESK. With 0 bases removed from V and 7 bases from J, the gap between germline ends came to 12 bases. The CDR3 spans 14 residues. The DNA of the CDR3 is TGTGCCAGCAGCCAAGAGGTGCAAGGAGGTGAAGCTTTCTTT. Its translation is CASSQEVQGGEAFF.

This chain connects TRBV19 to TRBJ2-1, with TRBD2 matching over 9 bases. Germline V gives CDR1 LNHDA, CDR2 SQIVND (reference sequence). The CDR3 covers 16 residues. The V gene end was trimmed by 4 bases and the J gene end by 5 bases; junction bases not matched to a gene: 9. CDR3 loop: CASSSPGRLADNEQFF. The CDR3 DNA is TGTGCCAGTAGTAGCCCGGGAAGACTAGCGGACAATGAGCAGTTCTTC.

V is TRBV29-1 and J is TRBJ2-7; maybe TRBD1 (5 bases). This CDR3 is 14 amino acids long. In germline, CDR1 is SQVTM, CDR2 ANQGSEA. Trimming took off 4 bases at V and 4 bases at J, with 17 bases between the two ends. CDR3 nucleotide sequence: TGCAGCGTTGTTGAAGCCAGCAGGGCTTACGAGCAGTACTTC. It yields the protein CSVVEASRAYEQYF.

This chain joins TRBV7-9 and TRBJ2-5; D gene ambiguous. The CDR3 is made up of 16 amino acids. CDR1 and CDR2 from the germline V gene are SEHNR and FQNEAQ (reference sequence). V was clipped by 5 bases and J by 1 base, with 17 bases between them. The CDR3 region is CASSPRPRPFQETQYF. CDR3 DNA sequence: TGTGCCAGCAGCCCCCGTCCCAGGCCCTTCCAAGAGACCCAGTACTTC.

The CDR3 region is CASSYEGQGRAIGGAFF. CDR3 DNA sequence: TGTGCCAGCAGCTACGAGGGACAGGGACGGGCGATTGGGGGAGCTTTCTTT. The gene calls are TRBV13 and TRBJ1-1, with 9 bases fitting TRBD1. With 4 bases clipped from V and 10 bases from J, the junction kept 19 bases outside the gene matches. The CDR3 is 17 amino acids. CDR1 is PRHDT, CDR2 FYEKMQ, per germline (reference sequence). The whole variable domain, filled in from reference TRBV13 and TRBJ1-1, reads AAGVIQSPRHLIKEKRETATLKCYPIPRHDTVYWYQQGPGQDPQFLISFYEKMQSDKGSIPDRFSAQQFSDYHSELNMSSLELGDSALYFCASSYEGQGRAIGGAFFGQGTRLTVV.

CDR3: CASSYRGQEQYF. The DNA for the CDR3 is TGTGCCAGCAGTTACAGGGGGCAAGAGCAGTACTTC. This chain uses TRBV6-5 with TRBJ2-5, with 7 bases identical to TRBD1. CDR1 is MNHEY and CDR2 is SVGAGI in the germline V gene. The trim removed 2 bases at V and 11 bases at J, leaving 5 bases unmatched. The CDR3 consists of 12 residues.

The chain is built from TRBV6-1 and TRBJ2-7; the D is unclear. CDR3 length equals 15 residues. Germline loops: CDR1 MNHNS, CDR2 SASEGT. V gave up 1 base and J gave up 5 bases, with 15 bases separating them. CDR3 DNA: TGTGCCAGCAGTGAAGTAACGGGTCCTTATGACGAGCAGTACTTC. Translated: CASSEVTGPYDEQYF.

The J gene is TRBJ2-2, the V gene TRBV6-5; D call uncertain. With 2 bases removed from V and 5 bases from J, the gap between germline ends came to 6 bases. The germline gives CDR1 MNHEY, CDR2 SVGAGI. This CDR3 contains 13 residues. In DNA, the CDR3 is TGTGCCAGCAGTTACCCAAAAACCGGGGAGCTGTTTTTT. Protein: CASSYPKTGELFF.

The rearrangement uses TRBV6-5 and TRBJ2-3; 8 nucleotides align to TRBD2. V trimming: 10 bases; J trimming: 1 base; junction bases outside the gene matches: 10. This CDR3 spans 15 amino acids. In germline, CDR1 is MNHEY, CDR2 SVGAGI. CDR3 sequence: CATHRGGEGTDTQYF. The CDR3 DNA follows: TGTGCCACCCACCGGGGGGGAGAAGGCACAGATACGCAGTATTTT.

The chain has TRBV5-4 and TRBJ2-7, with 11 bases identical to TRBD1. The CDR3 extends over 14 amino acids. The V gene end was trimmed by 4 bases and the J gene end by 2 bases; junction bases not matched to a gene: 2. Germline assignment: CDR1 SGHNT and CDR2 YYREEE (reference sequence). The CDR3 here is CASSGGQGAYEQYF. The CDR3 nucleotides read TGTGCCAGCAGCGGGGGACAGGGGGCCTACGAGCAGTACTTC.

This clone was detected only a few times. The rearrangement joins TRBV5-5 to TRBJ1-1, with D possibly being TRBD1 (5 bases). This CDR3 contains 16 residues. Germline values: CDR1 SGHKS, CDR2 YYEKEE (reference sequence). Trimming pared 1 base from V and 7 bases from J, leaving 20 bases between. The CDR3 DNA reads TGTGCCAGCAGCTTGTCACTCGAATCAGGGTTTAATGAAGCTTTCTTT. Translating gives CASSLSLESGFNEAFF.

The chain couples TRBV29-1 to TRBJ2-1; TRBD2 matches 7 bases. Germline V CDR1 and CDR2: SQVTM, ANQGSEA. Unmatched junction bases numbered 5, after V lost 2 bases and J lost 1 base. The CDR3 sequence is 15 residues long. CDR3 protein: CSVESGTTSYNEQFF. DNA for the CDR3: TGCAGCGTTGAATCCGGGACTACTTCCTACAATGAGCAGTTCTTC.

The chain combines TRBV19 with TRBJ2-7; 10 positions match TRBD1. Per germline, CDR1 LNHDA and CDR2 SQIVND (reference sequence). Trimming took 5 bases from V and 3 from J; bases not matched to a gene: 4. The length of the CDR3 is 14 residues. In DNA, the CDR3 is TGTGCCAGTAGTGCTGGACAGGGGGGCTACGAGCAGTACTTC. As protein: CASSAGQGGYEQYF.

The rearrangement links TRBV18 to TRBJ1-1, with D perhaps matching TRBD1 (5 bases). The CDR3 is 13 amino acids. Trimming removed 3 bases from V and 7 bases from J, with 12 bases in between. Germline V gene sequence: CDR1 KGHSH, CDR2 LQKENI. The CDR3 DNA is TGTGCCAGCTCACCGTCCGGGGGATTTGAAGCTTTCTTT. Amino acid sequence: CASSPSGGFEAFF.

This clone has just one count. The chain employs TRBV5-1 and TRBJ1-2; TRBD1 matches at 9 bases. The V gene's germline CDR1 is SGHRS and CDR2 YFSETQ. This CDR3 is 13 amino acids long. V lost 6 bases, J lost 4 bases, and 4 bases stayed unmatched. The CDR3 region is CASTTDRGYGYTF. CDR3 sequence (DNA): TGCGCCAGCACCACGGACAGGGGCTATGGCTACACCTTC.

The chain links TRBV5-1 to TRBJ2-2, with TRBD1 matching over 7 bases. J was trimmed by 4 bases and V by 5 bases; bases with no gene match: 2. Germline CDR1 reads SGHRS; CDR2 reads YFSETQ. The CDR3 spans 13 residues. CDR3 protein: CASSRDSTGELFF. The DNA for the CDR3 is TGCGCCAGCAGTAGGGACAGCACCGGGGAGCTGTTTTTT.

The rearrangement links TRBV4-3 to TRBJ2-7, with 7 nucleotides matching TRBD1. Trimming removed 5 bases from V and 2 bases from J; junction bases left unmatched: 6. The CDR3 is 14 amino acids. Germline assignment: CDR1 LGHNA and CDR2 YSLEER. CDR3: CASSKNRGPYEQYF. For the CDR3, the DNA is TGCGCCAGCAGCAAAAACAGGGGCCCCTACGAGCAGTACTTC.

The DNA for the CDR3 is TGCGCCAGCAGCAAGGACAGGGTGGACAATGAGCAGTTCTTC. Translating gives CASSKDRVDNEQFF. J is TRBJ2-1 and V is TRBV5-1; the match to TRBD1 covers 8 bases. This CDR3 has 14 amino acids. Trimming took 4 bases from V and 5 from J; bases not matched to a gene: 5. Germline assignment: CDR1 SGHRS and CDR2 YFSETQ.

The rearrangement joins TRBV6-6 to TRBJ1-6, with D possibly matching TRBD1 (5 bases). The CDR3 has 13 amino acids. Germline loops: CDR1 MNHNY, CDR2 SVGAGI (reference sequence). V was cut by 2 bases and J by 11 bases, with 10 bases left in between. The CDR3 sequence is CASSYDRLTPLHF. DNA of the CDR3: TGTGCCAGCAGTTACGACAGATTAACACCCCTCCACTTT.

This clone was seen more than once but under ten times. The chain has TRBV5-6 and TRBJ2-3; tentative D call: TRBD2 (6 bases). V lost 4 bases, J lost 2 bases, and 14 bases lay in between. Germline-derived CDR1 and CDR2 are SGHDT and YYEEEE. This CDR3 spans 15 amino acids. In DNA form, the CDR3 reads TGTGCCAGCAGCCAGAGGGAGGACCTCACAGATACGCAGTATTTT. This sequence encodes CASSQREDLTDTQYF.

The chain combines TRBV6-5 with TRBJ1-2; D is ambiguous. V shed 6 bases and J shed 8 bases, with 16 bases lying between them. Germline values: CDR1 MNHEY, CDR2 SVGAGI. This CDR3 is built from 13 residues. CDR3 nucleotides: TGTGCCAGCAGCAAAAACGGAGACCTCGGCTACACCTTC. Translating it yields CASSKNGDLGYTF.

This chain uses TRBV27 with TRBJ2-7, with 8 bases identical to TRBD2. Germline V gene sequence: CDR1 MNHEY, CDR2 SMNVEV (reference sequence). Trimming took 8 bases from V and 5 from J; bases not matched to a gene: 11. The CDR3 has 14 residues. This chain's CDR3 is CASPGTGGWDEQYF. The CDR3 coding sequence is TGTGCCAGCCCCGGCACGGGAGGGTGGGACGAGCAGTACTTC.

This sequence joins TRBV16 and TRBJ2-5, with D perhaps matching TRBD1 (6 bases). The CDR3 sequence is 14 residues long. Trimming cost V 1 base and J 5 bases, with 11 bases left between them. Germline V CDR1 and CDR2: KGHSY, FQNENV. The CDR3 region is CASSQFQGLETQYF. CDR3 nucleotide sequence: TGTGCCAGCAGCCAATTTCAGGGGCTGGAGACCCAGTACTTC.

This clone was found once. Compared with germline, one end of the junction differs, possibly owing to a read error. The V and J genes are TRBV19 and TRBJ2-3; 9 nucleotides match TRBD2. Germline assignment: CDR1 LNHDA and CDR2 SQIVND (reference sequence). The CDR3 covers 14 residues. CDR3 region: CASSLGTSRDTQYF. CDR3 nucleotide sequence: TGTGCCAGTAGTCTCGGGACTAGCAGAGATACGCAGTATTTT.

This clone appeared once. V is TRBV7-3 and J is TRBJ2-2, with 8 positions matching TRBD1. This CDR3 is 19 amino acids long. Germline CDR1 is SGHTA and CDR2 is FQGTGA. V lost 1 base, J lost 7 bases, and 17 bases stayed unmatched. DNA of the CDR3: TGTGCCAGCAGCTTAATACCCCCATTAGGACAGGGTATTGGCGGGGAGCTGTTTTTT. Its translation is CASSLIPPLGQGIGGELFF.

This clone was seen a handful of times. The chain links TRBV7-9 to TRBJ2-5; 7 nucleotides agree with TRBD2. The CDR3 loop spans 15 amino acids. Trimming cost V 2 bases and J 5 bases; bases outside gene matches: 8. CDR1 is SEHNR, CDR2 FQNEAQ, per germline (reference sequence). CDR3 nucleotide sequence: TGTGCCAGCAGCTTAACGCTCCGGGGGGTGGAGACCCAGTACTTC. It yields the protein CASSLTLRGVETQYF.

The V gene is TRBV9, the J gene TRBJ2-7; a weak D match, TRBD2 (7 bases). CDR3 size: 17 residues. Trimming shortened V by 3 bases and J by 2 bases, and 21 bases separated the two germline ends. From germline, CDR1 is SGDLS and CDR2 YYNGEE. In nucleotides, the CDR3 is TGTGCCAGCAGCGCGGAGAGGGGGACTACTTCCACCTACGAGCAGTACTTC. Translation: CASSAERGTTSTYEQYF.